The 15 T cell receptor beta chains listed next were all sequenced from one sample in a study of chemoradiotherapy in HPV16-positive cancers. The method was immunoSEQ multiplex PCR; TCRdb's version includes in-frame clones alone and lacks a portion of them. The sample includes under 6,000 clones, 74% of them seen just once. The sample in question was tumor tissue, obtained from a patient who underwent chemoradiotherapy. The receptors were gathered from a human donor with HPV-associated anogenital cancer.

The chain links TRBV20-1 to TRBJ1-2; unclear D gene. The CDR3 length is 11 residues. Trimming removed 6 bases from V and 5 bases from J, with 10 bases in between. The V gene's germline CDR1 is DFQATT and CDR2 SNEGSKA (reference sequence). The CDR3 bases are TGCAGTGCCATAACAGCTTATGGCTACACCTTC. Translated, it gives CSAITAYGYTF.

The chain couples TRBV4-2 to TRBJ2-3, with D perhaps matching TRBD1 or TRBD2 (5 bases each). This CDR3 is 13 amino acids long. CDR1 and CDR2 from the germline V gene are LGHNA and YNFKEQ. V was clipped by 6 bases and J by 0 bases, with 7 bases between them. CDR3 protein: CASRGPSTDTQYF. CDR3 nucleotides: TGTGCCAGCAGGGGACCAAGCACAGATACGCAGTATTTT.

The genes are TRBV9 and TRBJ2-1; no definite D call. The V gene lost 0 bases and the J gene lost 5 bases, with 12 bases spanning the gap. Germline lookup yields CDR1 SGDLS and CDR2 YYNGEE. The CDR3 covers 15 residues. CDR3 bases: TGTGCCAGCAGCGTAGGACTCCGCCGGGACAATGAGCAGTTCTTC. This sequence encodes CASSVGLRRDNEQFF.

The CDR3 reads CASSLQSRTGLGEQYF. The CDR3 DNA follows: TGTGCCAGTAGTCTTCAATCCCGAACAGGGCTGGGCGAGCAGTACTTC. The V gene is TRBV19, the J gene TRBJ2-7, with D tentatively TRBD1 (6 bases). CDR3 size: 16 residues. Germline V lookup: CDR1 LNHDA, CDR2 SQIVND (reference sequence). Trimming stripped 5 bases from V and 6 bases from J, with 23 bases between. Full variable domain (outside the CDR3, taken from reference TRBV19 and TRBJ2-7): DGGITQSPKYLFRKEGQNVTLSCEQNLNHDAMYWYRQDPGQGLRLIYYSQIVNDFQKGDIAEGYSVSREKKESFPLTVTSAQKNPTAFYLCASSLQSRTGLGEQYFGPGTRLTVT.

The DNA of the CDR3 is TGTGCCAGTAGTATCCGGCCTGGGCAGCCCCAGCATTTT. It codes for CASSIRPGQPQHF. V is TRBV19 and J is TRBJ1-5; the D is unclear. Germline V gene data show CDR1 as LNHDA and CDR2 as SQIVND (reference sequence). This CDR3 is 13 amino acids long. Trimming cost V 3 bases and J 7 bases, with 10 bases left between them.

The chain is built from TRBV5-4 and TRBJ2-1, with D uncertain. V lost 0 bases and J lost 1, with 5 bases in between. CDR3 length equals 14 residues. Germline values: CDR1 SGHNT, CDR2 YYREEE (reference sequence). Here the CDR3 reads CASSLDVSYNEQFF. DNA for the CDR3: TGTGCCAGCAGCTTGGACGTTTCCTACAATGAGCAGTTCTTC.

This rearrangement joins TRBV7-4 to TRBJ1-6, with D perhaps matching TRBD1 (6 bases). The germline V and J ends were trimmed by 7 bases and 2 bases, with 15 bases remaining between them. CDR3 length: 16 residues. Germline lookup yields CDR1 SGHVT and CDR2 SQSDAQ. As DNA, the CDR3 is TGTGCCAGCATAACCACCGGGACAACCTATAATTCACCCCTCCACTTT. This sequence encodes CASITTGTTYNSPLHF.

The V gene is TRBV18, the J gene TRBJ2-1, with 7 bases identical to TRBD2. Losses at the gene ends were 8 bases for V and 9 bases for J; bases not matched to a gene: 10. The germline V gene encodes CDR1 KGHSH and CDR2 LQKENI. There are 13 residues in the CDR3. For the CDR3, the DNA is TGTGCCAGCATCCTAGGGCGGGGGAGTGAGCAGTTCTTC. It encodes CASILGRGSEQFF. The full variable domain, completed using reference TRBV18 and TRBJ2-1, is NAGVMQNPRHLVRRRGQEARLRCSPMKGHSHVYWYRQLPEEGLKFMVYLQKENIIDESGMPKERFSAEFPKEGPSILRIQQVVRGDSAAYFCASILGRGSEQFFGPGTRLTVL.

The gene calls are TRBV7-2 and TRBJ2-7, with 13 bases lining up with TRBD2. The CDR3 extends over 14 amino acids. Trimming at V came to 4 bases and at J to 5 bases, leaving 2 bases not matched to a gene. Germline V gives CDR1 SGHTA, CDR2 FQGNSA. CDR3 residues: CASSSGLAGDEQYF. CDR3 nucleotide sequence: TGTGCCAGCAGCTCTGGACTAGCGGGAGACGAGCAGTACTTC.

The chain couples TRBV4-1 to TRBJ1-4, with D maybe TRBD1 (5 bases). Trimming cost V 5 bases and J 0 bases, with 10 bases left between them. Germline CDR1 and CDR2: MGHRA and YSYEKL. The CDR3 loop spans 15 amino acids. The CDR3 DNA sequence: TGCGCCAGCAGCGGAGACAGATCAACTAATGAAAAACTGTTTTTT. Amino acids: CASSGDRSTNEKLFF.

The count of this clone is one. DNA of the CDR3: TGTGCCAGCAGTGAATGGATAGGGGGCCAGCGGGCTTTCTTT. It yields the protein CASSEWIGGQRAFF. V is TRBV2 and J is TRBJ1-1; 7 bases agree with TRBD1. The V and J ends lost 2 bases and 11 bases, in that order; junction bases with no gene match: 11. CDR3 length: 14 residues. The germline V gene has CDR1 SNHLY and CDR2 FYNNEI.

Worth noting for this clone: The germline gene is not matched at one end of the junction; a read error may be the cause. This sample includes further DNA sequences coding for the same CDR3. The rearrangement uses TRBV18 and TRBJ2-7; tentatively, D is TRBD1 or TRBD2 (5 bases each). This CDR3 is built from 14 residues. CDR1 and CDR2 from the germline V gene are KGHSH and LQKENI. This CDR3 is CASSVRDGPYEQYF. The CDR3 region has the DNA TGTGCCAGCTCGGTCCGGGACGGACCCTACGAGCAGTACTTT.

The chain carries TRBV30 and TRBJ1-3, with 8 bases aligning to TRBD1. CDR1 is GTSNPN, CDR2 SVGIG, per germline (reference sequence). The CDR3 contains 15 residues. Unmatched junction bases numbered 4, after V lost 3 bases and J lost 0 bases. CDR3 protein: CAWSPGTGSGNTIYF. In nucleotides, the CDR3 is TGTGCCTGGAGCCCCGGGACAGGCTCTGGAAACACCATATATTTT.

This chain joins TRBV4-1 and TRBJ2-5; D remains ambiguous. The CDR3 has 15 amino acids. V dropped 0 bases and J dropped 4 bases, with 12 bases sitting between them. Germline V gene sequence: CDR1 MGHRA, CDR2 YSYEKL. CDR3 sequence reads: CASSQDSLGGETQYF. The CDR3 DNA is TGCGCCAGCAGCCAAGATTCCCTAGGCGGAGAGACCCAGTACTTC.

The gene calls are TRBV10-2 and TRBJ1-1, with 8 positions matching TRBD1. Germline loops: CDR1 WSHSY, CDR2 SAAADI. V shed 6 bases, J shed 0 bases, and the junction held 3 bases outside the gene matches. This CDR3 is 14 amino acids long. CDR3 loop: CASRQGGMNTEAFF. As DNA, the CDR3 is TGCGCCAGCAGACAGGGGGGGATGAACACTGAAGCTTTCTTT.